This T cell receptor (beta chain) was sequenced during a study of T cell changes during pregnancy in multiple sclerosis. V was clipped by 5 bases and J by 5 bases, with 14 bases between them. CDR3 length: 14 amino acids. Germline V lookup: CDR1 SGHTA, CDR2 FQGNSA. The repertoire was sequenced with immunoSEQ multiplex PCR; TCRdb's copy has only in-frame clones and lacks some. The data hold 91,000 or so clones, with approximately 92% observed a single time. Sequenced here: peripheral blood, sampled after pregnancy. This receptor was identified in a female donor with multiple sclerosis, enrolled in a pregnancy study. The chain combines TRBV7-2 with TRBJ2-3; a possible D gene is TRBD2 (6 bases). CDR3 in amino acids: CASSIDSGGDTQYF. CDR3 coding DNA: TGTGCCAGCAGCATAGACTCCGGGGGAGATACGCAGTATTTT.